These T cell receptor beta chains were read from a single sample in a study of identical twins. TCRdb fed the 5' RACE reads into MiXCR, producing one record per CDR3 protein. This table has hundreds of thousands of distinct CDR3 sequences, 5.5% to 6.5% appearing once. Sequencing used naive T cells sorted from blood. All receptors come from a man younger than 35 in good health. Both conserved end residues are part of each CDR3. A D gene is named only where the DNA matches it firmly. Not all rows give a size; the values are once, few, many and, for expanded clones, a class.

>TRBD1|TRBV28|TRBJ1-5|.
CASSTGQGDAQPQHF
TGTGCCAGCAGTACCGGACAGGGGGACGCTCAGCCCCAGCATTTT
>.|TRBV20-1|TRBJ2-7|.
CSARAETYYEQYF
TGCAGTGCTAGAGCCGAGACCTACTACGAGCAGTACTTC
>TRBD1|TRBV12-3/TRBV12-4|TRBJ2-2|many
CASRSDSTGAGELFF
TGTGCCAGCAGATCCGACTCGACAGGGGCCGGGGAGCTGTTTTTT
>TRBD1|TRBV27|TRBJ2-1|many
CASSFPGQGIYNEQFF
TGTGCCAGCAGTTTTCCGGGACAGGGGATCTACAATGAGCAGTTCTTC
>.|TRBV6-2/TRBV6-3|TRBJ2-7|many
CASSDPSYEQYF
TGTGCCAGCAGTGACCCCAGCTACGAGCAGTACTTC
>TRBD1|TRBV7-2|TRBJ2-7|few
CASRKGTGIGEQYF
TGTGCCAGCAGAAAAGGGACAGGGATCGGCGAGCAGTACTTC
>TRBD2|TRBV20-1|TRBJ2-1|.
CSANPSGTLNEQFF
TGCAGTGCTAATCCTAGCGGGACGCTCAATGAGCAGTTCTTC
>TRBD1|TRBV12-3/TRBV12-4|TRBJ1-2|few
CASSPKDRVGGYTF
TGTGCCAGCAGTCCAAAGGACAGGGTCGGCGGCTACACCTTC
>.|TRBV10-3|TRBJ1-6|.
CASGGDSPLHF
TGTGCCTCGGGGGGGGATTCACCCCTCCACTTT
>TRBD1|TRBV7-2|TRBJ1-1|many
CASSPVQGGSTEAFF
TGTGCCAGCAGCCCCGTACAGGGGGGATCCACTGAAGCTTTCTTT
>.|TRBV11-2|TRBJ2-5|.
CASSLGPVGAQYF
TGTGCCAGCAGCTTAGGACCGGTTGGGGCCCAGTACTTC
>.|TRBV4-1|TRBJ2-5|.
CASSPRDTQETQYF
TGCGCCAGCAGCCCCCGGGACACCCAAGAGACCCAGTACTTC
>.|TRBV27|TRBJ2-3|many
CASGYPGTDTQYF
TGTGCCAGCGGATATCCAGGCACAGATACGCAGTATTTT
>.|TRBV20-1|TRBJ2-7|many
CSARLQPLPYEQYF
TGCAGTGCTAGACTACAGCCACTACCCTACGAGCAGTACTTC
>.|TRBV3-1|TRBJ1-5|.
CASSPNKDISNQPQHF
TGTGCCAGCAGCCCAAATAAGGACATTAGCAATCAGCCCCAGCATTTT
>TRBD1|TRBV9|TRBJ1-1|few
CASSVGTGGTEAFF
TGTGCCAGCAGCGTAGGGACAGGGGGAACTGAAGCTTTCTTT
>TRBD1|TRBV5-1|TRBJ1-1|.
CASSQGGRGNTEAFF
TGCGCCAGCAGCCAGGGGGGGCGAGGGAACACTGAAGCTTTCTTT
>TRBD1|TRBV20-1|TRBJ2-1|many
CSGQEGEQFF
TGCAGCGGACAGGAAGGTGAGCAGTTCTTC
>.|TRBV28|TRBJ2-2|.
CASTGWGLANTGELFF
TGTGCCAGTACGGGATGGGGTCTCGCGAACACCGGGGAGCTGTTTTTT
>.|TRBV27|TRBJ2-1|many
CASSPPHGNEQFF
TGTGCCAGCAGTCCCCCCCACGGCAATGAGCAGTTCTTC
>.|TRBV6-1|TRBJ1-2|.
CASRSAANYGYTF
TGTGCCAGCAGGTCGGCGGCCAACTATGGCTACACCTTC
>TRBD1|TRBV18|TRBJ2-4|.
CASSRPGQGAENIQYF
TGTGCCAGCTCACGACCGGGACAGGGGGCAGAGAACATTCAGTACTTC
>TRBD2|TRBV20-1|TRBJ2-1|many
CSAKRGGSYNEQFF
TGCAGTGCTAAGCGGGGGGGCAGCTACAATGAGCAGTTCTTC
>.|TRBV5-6|TRBJ2-1|many
CASSRTATVDEQFF
TGTGCCAGCAGCCGGACGGCGACAGTAGATGAGCAGTTCTTC
>.|TRBV4-3|TRBJ1-5|many
CASSQDLSRGHSNQPQHF
TGCGCCAGCAGCCAAGATCTCAGCAGGGGCCATAGCAATCAGCCCCAGCATTTT
>.|TRBV27|TRBJ2-1|.
CASSLSPLRGNEQFF
TGTGCCAGCAGTTTATCGCCCCTGCGGGGCAATGAGCAGTTCTTC
>.|TRBV18|TRBJ2-4|few
CASSPKGLAKNIQYF
TGTGCCAGCTCACCAAAGGGGTTAGCCAAAAACATTCAGTACTTC
>.|TRBV7-3|TRBJ2-1|many
CASSLGDRGRDRNEQFF
TGTGCCAGCAGCTTAGGAGACAGAGGGCGGGACCGCAATGAGCAGTTCTTC
>TRBD2|TRBV29-1|TRBJ2-3|many
CSVDLAGVTDTQYF
TGCAGCGTTGACCTAGCGGGAGTCACAGATACGCAGTATTTT
>.|TRBV19|TRBJ1-5|.
CASSTSTPGHIYQPQHF
TGTGCCAGTAGTACCTCTACCCCGGGACACATATATCAGCCCCAGCATTTT
>.|TRBV10-3|TRBJ1-3|many
CATRTVDMGSGNTIYF
TGTGCCACCCGGACGGTGGATATGGGCTCTGGAAACACCATATATTTT
>.|TRBV15|TRBJ2-1|many
CATTPGSSNEQFF
TGTGCCACCACTCCTGGAAGTAGCAATGAGCAGTTCTTC